The 3 T cell receptor beta chains in this list originate from one sample, sequenced in a study of tissue T cells after allogeneic stem cell transplantation. Time point noted: mouse harvest day 7 after allogeneic transplant. Each mouse received 10^7 T-cell-depleted marrow cells plus 10^6 splenic CD5+ T cells by tail vein. Sequencing was performed with immunoSEQ multiplex PCR; in TCRdb, only in-frame clones are kept and a portion is missing. The sample carries a few thousand clones, roughly 55% recorded once. The specimen was liver tissue. The source is a female BALB/c mouse given C57BL/6 T cells with graft-versus-host disease after an allogeneic hematopoietic cell transplant.

As to this clone: Genes and germline come from the mouse. The read is 1 residue too short to cover the CDR3 end, so that end is filled in from the germline J gene. The chain carries TRBV26 and TRBJ2-2; 7 nucleotides line up with TRBD1. V gave up 4 bases and J gave up 4 bases; unmatched junction bases: 6. The CDR3 length is 15 residues. Per the germline V gene, CDR1 is KGHPV and CDR2 is FQNQEV (reference sequence). This CDR3 reads CASSPRQGGTGQLYF. The CDR3 bases that were read are TGTGCCAGCAGTCCCAGACAGGGAGGCACCGGGCAGCTCTAC.

This clone counts as large. Germline and genes here are mouse. The observed sequence ends 1 residue before the CDR3 terminus, with the missing tail filled in from the germline J gene. The gene calls are TRBV12-2 and TRBJ2-7; TRBD2 agrees at 7 bases. Germline CDR1 and CDR2: SGHLS and HYDKME. CDR3 length: 12 amino acids. Trimming took 4 bases from V and 4 from J; bases not matched to a gene: 3. CDR3 in amino acids: CASSPGLYEQYF. The sequenced part of the CDR3 DNA is TGTGCCAGCTCCCCGGGACTGTATGAACAGTAC.

A few counts support this clone. Gene names denote mouse genes. Read coverage stops 1 residue before the CDR3 terminus; the germline J gene supplies the remainder. V and J are TRBV13-2 and TRBJ2-5, with D tentatively TRBD1 or TRBD2 (7 bases each). The V gene lost 1 base and the J gene lost 3 bases, with 9 bases spanning the gap. CDR3 length: 14 residues. The germline V gene encodes CDR1 NNHNN and CDR2 SYGAGS (reference sequence). The sequenced part of the CDR3 DNA is TGTGCCAGCGGTGATCAGGGGGGGCAAGACACCCAGTAC. This encodes CASGDQGGQDTQY. The whole CDR3 is CASGDQGGQDTQYF.